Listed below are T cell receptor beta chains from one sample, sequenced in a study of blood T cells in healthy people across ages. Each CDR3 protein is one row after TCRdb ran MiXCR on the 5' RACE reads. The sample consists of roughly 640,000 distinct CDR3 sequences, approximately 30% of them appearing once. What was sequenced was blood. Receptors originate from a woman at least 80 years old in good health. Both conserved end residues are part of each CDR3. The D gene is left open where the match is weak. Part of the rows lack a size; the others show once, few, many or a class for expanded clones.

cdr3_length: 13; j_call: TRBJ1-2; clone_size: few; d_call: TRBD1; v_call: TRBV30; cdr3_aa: CAWSGQGAYGYTF; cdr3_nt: TGTGCCTGGAGTGGACAGGGAGCTTATGGCTACACCTTC
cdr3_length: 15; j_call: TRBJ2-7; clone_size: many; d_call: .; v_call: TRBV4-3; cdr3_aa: CASSQEWQGRYEQYF; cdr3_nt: TGCGCCAGCAGCCAAGAATGGCAGGGCCGATACGAGCAGTACTTC
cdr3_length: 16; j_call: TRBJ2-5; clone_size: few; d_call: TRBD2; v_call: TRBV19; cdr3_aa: CASSTQTSGAQETQYF; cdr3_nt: TGTGCCAGTAGTACCCAGACTAGCGGGGCCCAAGAGACCCAGTACTTC
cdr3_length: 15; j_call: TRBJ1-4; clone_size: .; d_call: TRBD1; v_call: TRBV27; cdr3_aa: CASSQRRDRDEKLFF; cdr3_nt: TGTGCCAGCAGTCAACGCCGGGACAGGGATGAAAAACTGTTTTTT
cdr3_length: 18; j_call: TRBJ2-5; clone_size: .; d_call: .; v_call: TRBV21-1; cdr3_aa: CASSKAPRGVRYQETQYF; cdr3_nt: TGTGCCAGCAGCAAAGCGCCTAGAGGAGTCAGGTACCAAGAGACCCAGTACTTC
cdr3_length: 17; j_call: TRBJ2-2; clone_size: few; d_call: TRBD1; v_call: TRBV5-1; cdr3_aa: CASSRRTGKVNTGELFF; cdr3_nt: TGCGCCAGCAGCCGGCGGACAGGGAAGGTCAACACCGGGGAGCTGTTTTTT
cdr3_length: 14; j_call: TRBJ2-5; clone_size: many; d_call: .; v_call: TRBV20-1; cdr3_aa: CSASQGVLKETQYF; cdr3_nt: TGCAGTGCTAGCCAGGGAGTTCTTAAGGAGACCCAGTACTTC
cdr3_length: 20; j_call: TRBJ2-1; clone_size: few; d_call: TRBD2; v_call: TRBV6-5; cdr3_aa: CASSSPRVLPGLLFYNEQFF; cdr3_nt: TGTGCCAGCAGCTCCCCGAGAGTGCTACCGGGACTACTCTTTTACAATGAGCAGTTCTTC
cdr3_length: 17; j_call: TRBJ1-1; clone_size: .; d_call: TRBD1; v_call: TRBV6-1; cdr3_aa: CASSDTPGTGGNTEAFF; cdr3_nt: TGTGCCAGCAGTGACACTCCGGGGACAGGAGGAAACACTGAAGCTTTCTTT
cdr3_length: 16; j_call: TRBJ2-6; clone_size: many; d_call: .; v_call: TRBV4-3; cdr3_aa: CASSQGSGFGANVLTF; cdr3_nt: TGCGCCAGCAGCCAAGGGTCAGGGTTCGGGGCCAACGTCCTGACTTTC
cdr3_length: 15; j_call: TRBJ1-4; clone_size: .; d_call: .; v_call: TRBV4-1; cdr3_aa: CASSQDFLAREKLFF; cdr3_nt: TGCGCCAGCAGCCAAGATTTTCTGGCGCGGGAAAAACTGTTTTTT
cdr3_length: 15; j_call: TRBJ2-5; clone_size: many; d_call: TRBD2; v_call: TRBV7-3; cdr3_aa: CASSSVGVSGETQYF; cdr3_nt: TGTGCCAGCAGCTCCGTTGGGGTTAGCGGGGAGACCCAGTACTTC
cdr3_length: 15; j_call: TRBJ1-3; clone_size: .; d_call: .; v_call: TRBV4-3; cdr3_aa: CASSQVGSSGNTIYF; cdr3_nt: TGCGCCAGCAGCCAAGTCGGCAGCTCTGGAAACACCATATATTTT
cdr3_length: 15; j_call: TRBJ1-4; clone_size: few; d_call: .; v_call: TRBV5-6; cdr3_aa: CASSLLQLPNEKLFF; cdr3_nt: TGTGCCAGCAGCTTGCTGCAGTTGCCTAATGAAAAACTGTTTTTT
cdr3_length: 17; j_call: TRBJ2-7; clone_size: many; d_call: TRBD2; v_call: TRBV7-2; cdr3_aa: CASSLGLAGPSSYEQYF; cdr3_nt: TGTGCCAGCAGCTTAGGGCTAGCGGGGCCGAGCTCCTACGAGCAGTACTTC
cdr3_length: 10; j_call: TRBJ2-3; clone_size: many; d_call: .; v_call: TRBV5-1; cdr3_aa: CASITDTQYF; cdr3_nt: TGCGCCAGCATAACAGATACGCAGTATTTT
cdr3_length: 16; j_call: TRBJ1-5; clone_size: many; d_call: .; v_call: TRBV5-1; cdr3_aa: CASSLGQGNSNQPQHF; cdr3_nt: TGCGCCAGCAGCTTGGGGCAGGGAAATAGCAATCAGCCCCAGCATTTT
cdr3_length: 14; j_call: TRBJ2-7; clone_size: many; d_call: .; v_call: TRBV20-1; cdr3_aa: CSARDPTRVRDQYF; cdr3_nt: TGCAGTGCTAGAGATCCGACCCGGGTCAGGGACCAGTACTTC
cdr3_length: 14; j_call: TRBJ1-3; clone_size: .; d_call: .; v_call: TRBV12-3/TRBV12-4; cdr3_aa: CASNPQNSGNTIYF; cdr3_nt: TGTGCCAGCAATCCTCAAAACTCTGGAAACACCATATATTTT
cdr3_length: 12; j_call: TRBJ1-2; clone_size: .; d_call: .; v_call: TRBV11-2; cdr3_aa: CASTPGFSGYTF; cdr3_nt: TGTGCCAGCACCCCAGGGTTCTCTGGCTACACCTTC